This is a list of T cell receptor beta chains from one sample in a study of blood T cell repertoires in COVID-19. TCRdb's table, derived via immunoSEQ multiplex PCR, lists solely in-frame clones and lacks some. The sample lists about 260,000 clones; 91% were seen once. Sequencing input: PBMCs or T cells enriched from blood (not recorded which). These receptors originate from a man aged 35-49 years who had been exposed to COVID-19. CDR3s include the opening cysteine and the closing phenylalanine or tryptophan. The order of the fields is clone size, J gene, V gene, D gene, CDR3 protein, CDR3 DNA. The D gene is left open where the match is weak. A clone size is listed for some rows: how often the clone was seen (once, few, many), or a class if it is expanded.

size: -
J: TRBJ2-7
V: TRBV24-1
D: -
CDR3: CATSDLPKGQKIMYEQYF
DNA: TGTGCCACCAGTGATTTACCGAAGGGGCAGAAGATAATGTACGAGCAGTACTTC

size: -
J: TRBJ1-2
V: TRBV6-5
D: -
CDR3: CASSYFGDNYTF
DNA: TGTGCCAGCAGTTACTTTGGGGACAACTACACCTTC

size: -
J: TRBJ2-7
V: TRBV7-9
D: TRBD1
CDR3: CASSDRGEYEQYF
DNA: TGTGCCAGCAGTGACAGGGGGGAGTACGAGCAGTACTTC

size: few
J: TRBJ2-7
V: TRBV5-6
D: -
CDR3: CASSLVGLEQYF
DNA: TGTGCCAGCAGCTTAGTCGGTCTCGAGCAGTACTTC

size: -
J: TRBJ2-1
V: TRBV5-4
D: TRBD2
CDR3: CASSSYFSGSGHEQFF
DNA: TGTGCCAGCAGCTCTTACTTTAGCGGGAGCGGTCATGAGCAGTTCTTC

size: -
J: TRBJ1-1
V: TRBV19
D: -
CDR3: CASSIDLGVTADTEAFF
DNA: TGTGCCAGTAGTATAGATCTAGGGGTTACGGCGGACACTGAAGCTTTCTTT

size: -
J: TRBJ2-5
V: TRBV9
D: -
CDR3: CASSVLGNQETQYF
DNA: TGTGCCAGCAGCGTACTAGGTAATCAAGAGACCCAGTACTTC

size: -
J: TRBJ1-2
V: TRBV30
D: TRBD1
CDR3: CAFDRGSYTF
DNA: TGTGCCTTCGACAGGGGAAGCTACACCTTC

size: once
J: TRBJ2-1
V: TRBV27
D: TRBD2
CDR3: CASSFGLGLDFEQFF
DNA: TGTGCCAGCAGTTTCGGGCTGGGACTAGACTTTGAGCAGTTCTTC

size: -
J: TRBJ2-7
V: TRBV12-3/TRBV12-4
D: -
CDR3: CASSRHYEQYF
DNA: TGTGCCAGCAGTCGACATTACGAGCAGTACTTC

size: -
J: TRBJ1-2
V: TRBV19
D: -
CDR3: CASSPGAEVYGYTF
DNA: TGTGCCAGTAGTCCGGGAGCAGAAGTCTATGGCTACACCTTC

size: -
J: TRBJ2-1
V: TRBV6-5
D: TRBD2
CDR3: CASRGTSGSIHEQFF
DNA: TGTGCCAGCAGAGGGACTAGCGGGAGTATCCATGAGCAGTTCTTC

size: -
J: TRBJ1-2
V: TRBV19
D: TRBD1
CDR3: CASSGTGRSYGYTF
DNA: TGTGCCAGTAGCGGGACAGGCCGGAGTTATGGCTACACCTTC

size: -
J: TRBJ1-1
V: TRBV12-5
D: TRBD1
CDR3: CASGLGAGGEAFF
DNA: TGTGCTAGTGGTTTGGGGGCAGGGGGCGAAGCTTTCTTT

size: -
J: TRBJ1-4
V: TRBV28
D: -
CDR3: CASQTGGLYEKLFF
DNA: TGTGCCAGTCAGACCGGGGGGCTTTATGAAAAACTGTTTTTT

size: -
J: TRBJ2-1
V: TRBV7-3
D: TRBD2
CDR3: CASSSIAGGPNEQFF
DNA: TGTGCCAGCAGCTCAATAGCGGGAGGGCCCAATGAGCAGTTCTTC

size: -
J: TRBJ1-1
V: TRBV4-1
D: TRBD1
CDR3: CASSQDGQGITEAFF
DNA: TGCGCCAGCAGCCAAGATGGACAGGGGATCACTGAAGCTTTCTTT

size: once
J: TRBJ1-1
V: TRBV25-1
D: TRBD1
CDR3: CASSATGDGTEAFF
DNA: TGTGCCAGCAGTGCGACAGGGGATGGCACTGAAGCTTTCTTT

size: -
J: TRBJ2-1
V: TRBV27
D: -
CDR3: CASSLREPYNEQFF
DNA: TGTGCCAGCAGTTTACGGGAGCCCTACAATGAGCAGTTCTTC

size: -
J: TRBJ1-4
V: TRBV15
D: -
CDR3: CATSRALIRQQLFF
DNA: TGTGCCACCAGCAGAGCCCTAATCCGACAGCAACTGTTTTTT

size: -
J: TRBJ2-3
V: TRBV28
D: TRBD2
CDR3: CASSYGAGLTDTQYF
DNA: TGTGCCAGCAGTTATGGAGCGGGACTCACAGATACGCAGTATTTT

size: few
J: TRBJ2-7
V: TRBV6-2/TRBV6-3
D: -
CDR3: CASSSSGTRNSYEQYF
DNA: TGTGCCAGCAGTTCCTCCGGGACACGGAATTCCTACGAGCAGTACTTC

size: -
J: TRBJ2-5
V: TRBV6-5
D: -
CDR3: CASSYLMGEETQYF
DNA: TGTGCCAGCAGTTACCTTATGGGAGAGGAGACCCAGTACTTC

size: -
J: TRBJ2-2
V: TRBV9
D: -
CDR3: CASSALATGDTGELFF
DNA: TGTGCCAGCAGCGCTCTAGCGACGGGAGACACCGGGGAGCTGTTTTTT

size: once
J: TRBJ2-3
V: TRBV9
D: TRBD1
CDR3: CASDRGSRDTQYF
DNA: TGTGCCAGCGACAGGGGAAGTCGAGATACGCAGTATTTT

size: once
J: TRBJ1-6
V: TRBV5-6
D: -
CDR3: CASSYRTENSPLHF
DNA: TGTGCCAGCAGCTATAGGACAGAAAATTCACCCCTCCACTTT

size: -
J: TRBJ2-1
V: TRBV11-2
D: TRBD2
CDR3: CASSLYRRNSGRGYNEQFF
DNA: TGTGCCAGCAGCTTATATCGTAGGAATAGCGGGAGGGGATACAATGAGCAGTTCTTC

size: few
J: TRBJ2-7
V: TRBV27
D: TRBD2
CDR3: CASGLAGPLYSYEQYF
DNA: TGTGCCAGCGGACTAGCGGGACCCCTTTACTCCTACGAGCAGTACTTC

size: -
J: TRBJ2-5
V: TRBV9
D: -
CDR3: CASSPTAGRIAQETQYF
DNA: TGTGCCAGCAGCCCCACGGCGGGGAGAATAGCCCAAGAGACCCAGTACTTC

size: -
J: TRBJ1-6
V: TRBV7-9
D: TRBD1
CDR3: CASSYSGTGESPLHF
DNA: TGTGCCAGCAGCTACTCGGGGACAGGGGAGTCACCCCTCCACTTT

size: once
J: TRBJ2-7
V: TRBV7-8
D: -
CDR3: CASSLRGVYEQYF
DNA: TGTGCCAGCAGCTTACGAGGTGTCTACGAGCAGTACTTC

size: -
J: TRBJ1-6
V: TRBV3-1/TRBV3-2
D: -
CDR3: CASSRGKGRNSPLHF
DNA: TGTGCCAGCAGCCGAGGCAAGGGGCGGAATTCACCCCTCCACTTT

size: -
J: TRBJ1-2
V: TRBV10-3
D: -
CDR3: CAISESTLNYGYTF
DNA: TGTGCCATCAGTGAGTCGACTCTGAACTATGGCTACACCTTC

size: -
J: TRBJ2-1
V: TRBV12-5
D: TRBD1
CDR3: CASGLVQGAANEQFF
DNA: TGTGCTAGTGGTTTGGTACAGGGGGCCGCTAATGAGCAGTTCTTC

size: -
J: TRBJ2-7
V: TRBV6-6
D: -
CDR3: CASSYSSRVGYEQYF
DNA: TGTGCCAGCAGTTACTCGAGTAGAGTTGGTTACGAGCAGTACTTC

size: -
J: TRBJ1-2
V: TRBV11-3
D: -
CDR3: CASSLSSYGYTF
DNA: TGTGCCAGCAGCTTATCTTCCTATGGCTACACCTTC

size: -
J: TRBJ1-1
V: TRBV7-9
D: -
CDR3: CASSLALGQGNTEAFF
DNA: TGTGCCAGCAGCTTAGCGCTCGGTCAGGGGAACACTGAAGCTTTCTTT

size: -
J: TRBJ2-7
V: TRBV28
D: TRBD1
CDR3: CASRLTGGSSYEQYF
DNA: TGTGCCAGCAGGCTAACAGGGGGGAGCTCCTACGAGCAGTACTTC

size: -
J: TRBJ2-7
V: TRBV30
D: -
CDR3: CAWSATWRSSYEQYF
DNA: TGTGCCTGGAGTGCAACTTGGCGGAGCTCCTACGAGCAGTACTTC

size: -
J: TRBJ1-5
V: TRBV29-1
D: -
CDR3: CSVNTGTGDQPQHF
DNA: TGCAGCGTCAACACGGGGACGGGGGATCAGCCCCAGCATTTT

size: -
J: TRBJ2-7
V: TRBV6-5
D: TRBD1
CDR3: CASSYSIRDRNYEQYF
DNA: TGTGCCAGCAGTTACTCGATTCGGGACAGGAACTACGAGCAGTACTTC

size: once
J: TRBJ2-1
V: TRBV12-3/TRBV12-4
D: -
CDR3: CASSFRGGNEQFF
DNA: TGTGCCAGCAGTTTCAGGGGTGGCAATGAGCAGTTCTTC

size: once
J: TRBJ1-5
V: TRBV28
D: TRBD1
CDR3: CASRTGSNQPQHF
DNA: TGTGCCAGCAGGACAGGGAGCAATCAGCCCCAGCATTTT

size: -
J: TRBJ2-1
V: TRBV19
D: -
CDR3: CATRPGQPYNEQFF
DNA: TGTGCCACCAGACCGGGACAACCTTACAATGAGCAGTTCTTC

size: -
J: TRBJ2-3
V: TRBV6-1
D: TRBD1
CDR3: CASSVNLGTDTDTQYF
DNA: TGTGCCAGCAGTGTAAATCTCGGGACAGACACAGATACGCAGTATTTT

size: -
J: TRBJ1-2
V: TRBV11-3
D: TRBD1
CDR3: CASSLEGDRGRGYTF
DNA: TGTGCCAGCAGCTTAGAGGGGGACAGGGGGCGAGGCTACACCTTC

size: -
J: TRBJ2-7
V: TRBV6-5
D: -
CDR3: CASMNLATGEQYF
DNA: TGTGCCAGCATGAACCTAGCGACGGGGGAGCAGTACTTC

size: -
J: TRBJ1-5
V: TRBV27
D: -
CDR3: CASSLKYGNQPQHF
DNA: TGTGCCAGCAGTTTAAAGTACGGGAATCAGCCCCAGCATTTT

size: -
J: TRBJ1-1
V: TRBV28
D: -
CDR3: CASSSGHQDTEAFF
DNA: TGTGCCAGCTCATCAGGGCATCAGGACACTGAAGCTTTCTTT

size: once
J: TRBJ2-1
V: TRBV21-1
D: -
CDR3: CASSSKTRIYNEQFF
DNA: TGTGCCAGCAGCAGTAAGACTAGAATCTACAATGAGCAGTTCTTC

size: -
J: TRBJ2-1
V: TRBV7-9
D: -
CDR3: CASSLGQDPEDNEQFF
DNA: TGTGCCAGCAGCTTAGGACAGGACCCTGAAGACAATGAGCAGTTCTTC

size: -
J: TRBJ2-2
V: TRBV9
D: -
CDR3: CASRAELNTGELFF
DNA: TGTGCCAGCAGAGCGGAGTTAAACACCGGGGAGCTGTTTTTT

size: -
J: TRBJ2-3
V: TRBV7-3
D: TRBD1
CDR3: CASSVTGGITDTQYF
DNA: TGTGCCAGCAGCGTCACAGGGGGCATCACAGATACGCAGTATTTT